This T cell receptor (beta chain) was identified during a study of CD8+ T cells in alopecia areata. Study-wide background: For 6 to 18 months, tofacitinib was taken, and 6 months off drug followed.

Treatment described: oral pan-JAK inhibitor, 5-10 mg twice daily. RNA was isolated and reverse transcribed to cDNA, the sequencing template. Sequenced by immunoSEQ multiplex PCR; TCRdb stores in-frame clones only, minus some. The data hold 93,000 or so clones, with 70% to 90% observed a single time. This CDR3 region has 15 residues. The trim removed 7 bases at V and 7 bases at J, leaving 12 bases unmatched. CDR1 and CDR2 (germline): MNHNS, SASEGT. V usage is TRBV6-1 and J usage is TRBJ2-4; 8 bases map to TRBD1. The material was CD8+ T cells sorted from blood, obtained at approximately week 30, from a patient treated with tofacitinib. The TCR comes from a human donor with alopecia areata. Here the CDR3 DNA reads TGTGCCAGCACCCACCCGACAGGGGAAGTGAACATTCAGTACTTC. Protein: CASTHPTGEVNIQYF.